A single sample is the source of the 32 T cell receptor beta chains below, sequenced in a study of cytomegalovirus exposure and HLA in healthy donors. The assay was immunoSEQ multiplex PCR, and TCRdb's table has in-frame clones only and misses some. The sample lists roughly 150,000 clones, around 87% occurring once. Sequences were obtained from PBMCs. These TCRs come from a man younger than 30 in good health and CMV-seropositive.

The CDR3 sequence is CASSVVPSGATDTQYF. The CDR3 nucleotides read TGTGCCAGCAGCGTAGTTCCTAGCGGGGCCACAGATACGCAGTATTTT. The V gene is TRBV9, the J gene TRBJ2-3; 9 nucleotides line up with TRBD2. The CDR3 consists of 16 residues. CDR1 SGDLS and CDR2 YYNGEE come from the germline V gene. V was pared by 0 bases and J by 2 bases, with 4 bases of the junction left unmatched.

The chain couples TRBV4-2 to TRBJ2-5; 9 bases are shared with TRBD2. V trimming: 1 base; J trimming: 5 bases; junction bases outside the gene matches: 14. The germline gives CDR1 LGHNA, CDR2 YNFKEQ. This CDR3 has 18 amino acids. CDR3 amino acids: CASSQGANSRGGRETQYF. DNA of the CDR3: TGTGCCAGCAGCCAAGGGGCCAACTCGCGGGGGGGCCGGGAGACCCAGTACTTC.

The gene calls are TRBV28 and TRBJ2-6; 9 nucleotides agree with TRBD1. Trimming removed 5 bases from V and 0 bases from J; junction bases left unmatched: 8. In germline, CDR1 is MDHEN, CDR2 SYDVKM. CDR3 length: 18 amino acids. The CDR3 loop is CASSSSGTGPSGANVLTF. DNA for the CDR3: TGTGCCAGCAGTAGCTCCGGGACAGGGCCCTCTGGGGCCAACGTCCTGACTTTC.

The V gene is TRBV30, the J gene TRBJ1-5, with TRBD1 identical over 10 bases. Germline CDR1 reads GTSNPN; CDR2 reads SVGIG (reference sequence). V lost 0 bases and J lost 5; bases outside the gene matches: 7. This CDR3 region has 16 residues. CDR3 sequence: CAWSVRDRGGDQPQHF. For the CDR3, the DNA is TGTGCCTGGAGTGTAAGGGACAGGGGAGGGGATCAGCCCCAGCATTTT.

V and J are TRBV7-9 and TRBJ2-1; perhaps TRBD2 as D (5 bases). Per germline, CDR1 SEHNR and CDR2 FQNEAQ (reference sequence). V lost 5 bases, J lost 7 bases, and 12 bases lay in between. This CDR3 is built from 13 residues. CDR3 region: CASSATPGNEQFF. The CDR3 DNA reads as TGTGCCAGCAGCGCGACACCGGGGAATGAGCAGTTCTTC.

The chain joins TRBV7-9 to TRBJ1-2; D possibly corresponds to TRBD1 (6 bases). CDR1 and CDR2 from the germline V gene are SEHNR and FQNEAQ (reference sequence). CDR3 length: 13 amino acids. Trimming left V 4 bases short and J 8 bases short, with 14 bases between. In nucleotides, the CDR3 is TGTGCCAGCAGCTACGGACAGACAATCGGCTACACCTTC. Amino acid sequence: CASSYGQTIGYTF. The full variable domain, its missing parts supplied by reference TRBV7-9 and TRBJ1-2, is DTGVSQNPRHKITKRGQNVTFRCDPISEHNRLYWYRQTLGQGPEFLTYFQNEAQLEKSRLLSDRFSAERPKGSFSTLEIQRTEQGDSAMYLCASSYGQTIGYTFGSGTRLTVV.

This clone has a handful of counts. The chain joins TRBV6-1 to TRBJ1-2; no clear D gene. The CDR3 loop spans 13 amino acids. V shed 1 base and J shed 6 bases, with 9 bases lying between them. Germline loops: CDR1 MNHNS, CDR2 SASEGT. Here the CDR3 DNA reads TGTGCCAGCAGTGAAGGACCAGGCGATGGCTACACCTTC. It encodes CASSEGPGDGYTF.

The J gene is TRBJ1-1, the V gene TRBV6-5, with 8 bases aligning to TRBD1. The CDR3 loop spans 15 amino acids. Germline CDR1 MNHEY, CDR2 SVGAGI. V lost 5 bases, J lost 1 base, and 6 bases stayed unmatched. CDR3 residues: CASSTRTGWNTEAFF. The CDR3 nucleotides are TGTGCCAGCAGTACCCGGACAGGGTGGAACACTGAAGCTTTCTTT.

The rearrangement joins TRBV11-2 to TRBJ2-2; 7 bases fit TRBD2. The junction had 10 bases not matched to a gene; V was cut back by 5 bases and J by 4 bases. CDR1 and CDR2 (germline): SGHAT, FQNNGV. This CDR3 comprises 16 residues. The CDR3, as DNA: TGTGCCAGCAGCCCCAAGGGAGGGGTTGTCACCGGGGAGCTGTTTTTT. Translated: CASSPKGGVVTGELFF. The variable domain in full, with the rest retrieved from reference TRBV11-2 and TRBJ2-2, is EAGVAQSPRYKIIEKRQSVAFWCNPISGHATLYWYQQILGQGPKLLIQFQNNGVVDDSQLPKDRFSAERLKGVDSTLKIQPAKLEDSAVYLCASSPKGGVVTGELFFGEGSRLTVL.

The chain is built from TRBV5-1 and TRBJ1-2, with unresolved D. CDR1 is SGHRS, CDR2 YFSETQ, per germline. The CDR3 is 12 amino acids. Trimming cost V 0 bases and J 6 bases, with 6 bases left between them. This CDR3 is CASSLDTHGYTF. CDR3 bases: TGCGCCAGCAGCTTGGACACCCATGGCTACACCTTC.

This clone has just one count. This chain uses TRBV27 with TRBJ2-3; TRBD2 matches at 8 bases. The V and J ends lost 5 bases and 5 bases, in that order; junction bases with no gene match: 12. The CDR3 runs 16 residues. The V gene's germline CDR1 is MNHEY and CDR2 SMNVEV (reference sequence). CDR3 protein: CASSTRAGGRRDTQYF. The CDR3 DNA reads TGTGCCAGCAGTACAAGGGCGGGAGGACGGAGAGATACGCAGTATTTT.

The chain recombines TRBV19 with TRBJ2-1, with 7 bases aligning to TRBD1. CDR3 length: 14 residues. The germline V gene has CDR1 LNHDA and CDR2 SQIVND (reference sequence). The V segment lost 3 bases and the J segment 9 bases; nucleotides outside the gene matches: 8. The CDR3 DNA sequence: TGTGCCAGTAGTATCGGAACAGGGGTTTTTGAGCAGTTCTTC. This gives the protein CASSIGTGVFEQFF.

This chain joins TRBV6-5 and TRBJ1-1, with D maybe TRBD1 (6 bases). Germline assignment: CDR1 MNHEY and CDR2 SVGAGI. The CDR3 spans 14 residues. V shed 7 bases and J shed 1 base, with 13 bases lying between them. This chain's CDR3 is CASKTGHPNTEAFF. CDR3 bases: TGTGCCAGCAAAACGGGACACCCGAACACTGAAGCTTTCTTT.

The chain combines TRBV29-1 with TRBJ1-1; 7 bases match TRBD1. Unmatched junction bases numbered 6, after V lost 5 bases and J lost 3 bases. Germline lookup yields CDR1 SQVTM and CDR2 ANQGSEA. This CDR3 spans 13 amino acids. The CDR3 spells CSVRQGTDTEAFF. CDR3 bases: TGCAGCGTTCGACAGGGTACGGACACTGAAGCTTTCTTT.

The chain links TRBV19 to TRBJ2-1, with a tentative D call TRBD2 (6 bases). Germline CDR1 is LNHDA and CDR2 is SQIVND (reference sequence). V gave up 5 bases and J gave up 0 bases, with 11 bases separating them. CDR3 length: 15 amino acids. CDR3 coding DNA: TGTGCCAGTAGTTACGGAGGGAGCTCCTACAATGAGCAGTTCTTC. Translating gives CASSYGGSSYNEQFF.

The CDR3 DNA is TGTGCCAGCAGCCCCCAGGTGGGGGGACAGGGGAACGAGCAGTACTTC. It encodes CASSPQVGGQGNEQYF. The chain couples TRBV7-7 to TRBJ2-7; 10 bases are a match to TRBD1. Germline trimming cut 5 bases from V and 5 bases from J; bases unmatched to any gene: 12. From germline, CDR1 is SSHAT and CDR2 FNYEAQ (reference sequence). The CDR3 has 16 residues. Supplemented by reference TRBV7-7 and TRBJ2-7, the full variable domain reads GAGVSQSPRYKVTKRGQDVTLRCDPISSHATLYWYQQALGQGPEFLTYFNYEAQPDKSGLPSDRFSAERPEGSISTLTIQRTEQRDSAMYRCASSPQVGGQGNEQYFGPGTRLTVT.

This clone has only a few counts. The chain couples TRBV10-3 to TRBJ2-1; 10 bases match TRBD2. The germline V gene has CDR1 ENHRY and CDR2 SYGVKD. CDR3 length: 17 amino acids. V lost 0 bases and J lost 7; bases outside the gene matches: 9. The CDR3 sequence: CAISESRSGRAHNEQFF. CDR3 coding DNA: TGTGCCATCAGTGAGTCTAGGAGCGGGAGGGCCCATAATGAGCAGTTCTTC.

This clone has a single count. This chain connects TRBV6-5 to TRBJ1-1; D is unclear. The germline V gene encodes CDR1 MNHEY and CDR2 SVGAGI. CDR3 size: 12 residues. Trimming cost V 3 bases and J 5 bases, with 7 bases left between them. The CDR3 is CASSYDKTEAFF. Written as DNA, the CDR3 is TGTGCCAGCAGTTATGACAAAACTGAAGCTTTCTTT.

The chain uses TRBV27 and TRBJ1-1, with 12 bases identical to TRBD1. There are 18 residues in the CDR3. Germline CDR1 is MNHEY and CDR2 is SMNVEV (reference sequence). With V trimmed by 2 bases and J by 2 bases, 9 bases remained unmatched. The CDR3 region has the DNA TGTGCCAGCAGTTTAAGGTCCGGGACAGGGGGCATCAACACTGAAGCTTTCTTT. Its protein product is CASSLRSGTGGINTEAFF.

This chain joins TRBV7-9 and TRBJ1-2, with a weak D call TRBD1 (6 bases). V was cut by 3 bases and J by 6 bases, with 20 bases left in between. The CDR3 loop spans 16 amino acids. Germline CDR1 and CDR2: SEHNR and FQNEAQ (reference sequence). In DNA form, the CDR3 reads TGTGCCAGCAGCTTGGGCAGGGGCGCTATCTCTGATGGCTACACCTTC. It encodes CASSLGRGAISDGYTF.

This clone was recorded once. This sequence joins TRBV7-7 and TRBJ1-6, with a possible D match to TRBD1 (5 bases). CDR1 and CDR2 (germline): SSHAT, FNYEAQ (reference sequence). The CDR3 sequence is 14 residues long. Trimming stripped 2 bases from V and 10 bases from J, with 12 bases between. The CDR3 DNA follows: TGTGCCAGCAGCTTACAGGGATCTAGGTCACCCCTCCACTTT. Protein sequence: CASSLQGSRSPLHF.

The V call is TRBV10-3, the J call TRBJ1-1, with D tentatively TRBD1 (5 bases). Germline V gene lookup returns CDR1 ENHRY and CDR2 SYGVKD. Between the trimmed V and J ends, which lost 2 bases and 1 base, there was a span of 8 bases. The CDR3 totals 14 residues. Here the CDR3 DNA reads TGTGCCATCAGTGAGCCCGGGGGGAACACTGAAGCTTTCTTT. Protein sequence: CAISEPGGNTEAFF.

In its sample, this clone was seen a few times. V and J are TRBV7-4 and TRBJ2-1; TRBD1 agrees at 9 bases. The CDR3 contains 19 residues. J gave up 2 bases and V 1 base, and 12 bases lay outside the gene matches. The germline V gene encodes CDR1 SGHVT and CDR2 SQSDAQ. The CDR3 is CASSLGGDREVFTYNEQFF. The CDR3, as DNA: TGTGCCAGCAGCTTAGGCGGGGACAGGGAAGTCTTTACCTACAATGAGCAGTTCTTC.

V is TRBV5-1 and J is TRBJ2-3; 8 nucleotides line up with TRBD1. J was trimmed by 6 bases and V by 3 bases; bases with no gene match: 9. The CDR3 spans 15 residues. From germline, CDR1 is SGHRS and CDR2 YFSETQ. CDR3: CASSYRQGTIDTQYF. The CDR3 DNA reads TGCGCCAGCAGCTACAGACAGGGGACGATCGATACGCAGTATTTT.

The CDR3 DNA sequence: TGTGCCAGCACGCGACTAGCGGGGGGGGAGCAGTTCTTC. Residues: CASTRLAGGEQFF. This chain links TRBV27 with TRBJ2-1, with 14 bases lining up with TRBD2. The trim removed 7 bases at V and 10 bases at J, leaving 3 bases unmatched. CDR1 and CDR2 from the germline V gene are MNHEY and SMNVEV (reference sequence). The CDR3 extends over 13 amino acids.

With respect to this clone: Other DNA variants within this sample encode the same CDR3. The gene calls are TRBV18 and TRBJ2-3, with TRBD2 identical over 11 bases. The CDR3 has 15 residues. CDR1 is KGHSH, CDR2 LQKENI, per germline. J was trimmed by 6 bases and V by 5 bases; bases with no gene match: 7. The CDR3 is CASSTTSGDGDTQYF. The CDR3 coding sequence is TGTGCCAGCTCAACGACTAGCGGGGATGGCGATACGCAGTATTTT.

V is TRBV6-5 and J is TRBJ1-2; perhaps TRBD1 as D (5 bases). The V end was cut by 7 bases, the J end by 5 bases, with 20 bases between. From germline, CDR1 is MNHEY and CDR2 SVGAGI. The CDR3 loop spans 15 amino acids. The CDR3 nucleotides read TGTGCCAGCACCAAATACCGGGACGCGGGGTATGGCTACACCTTC. Its translation: CASTKYRDAGYGYTF.

The V call is TRBV5-1, the J call TRBJ1-6; maybe TRBD1 (5 bases). The CDR3 sequence is 18 residues long. CDR1 is SGHRS and CDR2 is YFSETQ in the germline V gene. V was clipped by 0 bases and J by 7 bases, with 20 bases between them. CDR3 in DNA: TGCGCCAGCAGCTTGGCCGGTCGGGGGACGATTGGCAATTCACCCCTCCACTTT. Protein: CASSLAGRGTIGNSPLHF.

This sequence joins TRBV18 and TRBJ2-7, with D perhaps TRBD2 (6 bases). The CDR3 consists of 14 residues. Germline V gene sequence: CDR1 KGHSH, CDR2 LQKENI. V lost 5 bases and J 6 bases, leaving 17 bases between the germline ends. CDR3 DNA sequence: TGTGCCAGCTCATCAGGGTTCGGGACTCTCGAGCAGTACTTC. It is translated as CASSSGFGTLEQYF.

This clone came up once. The CDR3 spells CASSVRGQGIDEQFF. DNA of the CDR3: TGTGCCAGCAGCGTGAGAGGACAGGGGATTGATGAGCAGTTCTTC. The chain combines TRBV9 with TRBJ2-1; 9 bases line up with TRBD1. The CDR3 consists of 15 residues. Germline V gene data show CDR1 as SGDLS and CDR2 as YYNGEE. V dropped 2 bases and J dropped 8; count of bases not matched to a gene: 8.

This sequence joins TRBV7-9 and TRBJ1-4, with 10 nucleotides matching TRBD1. This CDR3 is built from 15 residues. V trimming: 4 bases; J trimming: 7 bases; junction bases outside the gene matches: 6. Germline lookup yields CDR1 SEHNR and CDR2 FQNEAQ (reference sequence). The CDR3 nucleotides read TGTGCCAGCAGCTCCCGACAGGGGGCAGGTGAAAAACTGTTTTTT. Translated, it gives CASSSRQGAGEKLFF.

The rearrangement uses TRBV27 and TRBJ2-7, with 7 bases lining up with TRBD1. CDR1 and CDR2 from the germline V gene are MNHEY and SMNVEV (reference sequence). The CDR3 extends over 13 amino acids. The V gene end was trimmed by 2 bases and the J gene end by 4 bases; junction bases not matched to a gene: 2. The CDR3 bases are TGTGCCAGCAGTTTAAACAGGGGTTACGAGCAGTACTTC. This translates into CASSLNRGYEQYF.